This entry features one T cell receptor beta chain sequence. Donors sampled were nominally healthy, though unrecorded immune exposures were likely. Germline V gene sequence: CDR1 SEHNR, CDR2 FQNEAQ (reference sequence). The length of the CDR3 is 14 residues. Trimming cost V 3 bases and J 7 bases; bases outside gene matches: 5. The record originates from a study of cytomegalovirus exposure and HLA in healthy donors. Researchers ran the PCR with 60 Vbeta and 13 Jbeta primers. Clones were sequenced by immunoSEQ multiplex PCR, and TCRdb holds only the in-frame ones, with some missing. Of under 150,000 clones in the sample, over 70% were seen once.

The sequenced material came from PBMCs. The sequence derives from a young man in good health and CMV-seronegative. V gene TRBV7-9 combines with J gene TRBJ1-2; 10 nucleotides line up with TRBD1. The CDR3 DNA reads TGTGCCAGCAGCTTTACCGGGACAGGGGCTGGCTACACCTTC. As protein: CASSFTGTGAGYTF.